This T cell receptor beta chain is drawn from a study of beta chain features in type 1 diabetes. Looking at the study overall: Sorted cells numbering 107,917,701 were examined across all samples.

CDR1 is MDHEN, CDR2 SYDVKM, per germline. This CDR3 has 16 amino acids. V was pared by 5 bases and J by 0 bases, with 7 bases of the junction left unmatched. Based on CD45RO/CCR7/CD25/CD127/CD95/CD27, CD4+ regulatory, stem cell-like memory, naive and central memory cells were sorted. Reverse transcription of all isolated RNA meant that expressed TCRB transcripts were sequenced. Produced via immunoSEQ multiplex PCR; TCRdb's table is partial and in-frame only. The sample lists some 27,000 clones, 65% occurring once. This clone showed up just once. Antigen: not known. Study observations and caveats: Moderate but significant shortening of TCRB CDR3s was recorded in all four CD4+ subsets from Type 1 diabetes patients. Whether TCRB rearrangement is influenced by HLA type went unresolved here. The similarity of naive, central memory and Treg TCRB repertoires appeared greater among patients than among healthy donors.

Sequencing was done on a sample of Tregs from blood. The receptor was derived from a woman aged 25 to 39 with type 1 diabetes. The chain recombines TRBV28 with TRBJ1-5, with 7 bases lining up with TRBD1. CDR3 sequence reads: CASSHRTGNSNQPQHF. The CDR3 DNA reads TGTGCCAGCAGTCACCGGACAGGAAATAGCAATCAGCCCCAGCATTTT.